This TCR beta chain was recovered during a study of cytomegalovirus exposure and HLA in healthy donors. Regarding the study as a whole: Earlier analysis looked at TCR beta V segments, and most were productive about 90% or about 30% of the time. Later work found most CMV-associated TCR beta chains apparently HLA-restricted. Cytomegalovirus status was reportedly diagnosed by the classifier with high specificity and sensitivity. For presence/absence analyses, sequencing depth was assumed to be roughly uniform across donors.

This CDR3 has 15 residues. Germline loops: CDR1 SGHTA, CDR2 FQGNSA. The V gene end was trimmed by 6 bases and the J gene end by 7 bases; junction bases not matched to a gene: 9. This clone was observed a single time. What it binds is not known. With 60 Vbeta and 13 Jbeta primers, the PCR was carried out. Repertoires were generated with immunoSEQ multiplex PCR, while TCRdb's copy carries only in-frame clones and drops some. Among 150,000 to 200,000 clones, 80% to 85% were seen once, and the ten largest hold roughly 6%. This sequence was found in a woman in her forties or fifties in good health and CMV-seropositive. The sequencing sample was made of PBMCs. The chain recombines TRBV7-2 with TRBJ1-4; TRBD1 matches 9 bases. CDR3 sequence: CASRLDRGSTEKLFF. CDR3 nucleotide sequence: TGTGCCAGCAGACTCGACAGGGGGTCGACTGAAAAACTGTTTTTT.